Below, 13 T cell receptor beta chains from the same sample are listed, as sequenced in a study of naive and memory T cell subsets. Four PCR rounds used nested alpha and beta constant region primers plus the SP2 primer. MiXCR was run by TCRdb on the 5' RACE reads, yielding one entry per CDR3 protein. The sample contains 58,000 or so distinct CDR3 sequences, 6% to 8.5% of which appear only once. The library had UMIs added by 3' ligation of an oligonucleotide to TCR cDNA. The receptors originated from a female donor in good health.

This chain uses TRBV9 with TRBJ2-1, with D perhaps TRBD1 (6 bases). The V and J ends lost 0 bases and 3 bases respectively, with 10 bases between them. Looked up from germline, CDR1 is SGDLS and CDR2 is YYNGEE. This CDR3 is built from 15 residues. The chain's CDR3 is CASSVAGQCYNEQFF. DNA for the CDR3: TGTGCCAGCAGCGTAGCTGGACAGTGCTACAATGAGCAGTTCTTC.

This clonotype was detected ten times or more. This chain's CDR3 is CASRTGPDRYSPLHF. The CDR3 DNA reads TGTGCCAGCCGGACAGGGCCCGACCGTTATTCACCCCTCCACTTT. The V gene is TRBV6-5, the J gene TRBJ1-6; TRBD1 agrees at 8 bases. This CDR3 spans 15 amino acids. V shed 8 bases, J shed 8 bases, and the junction held 11 bases outside the gene matches. The germline V gene encodes CDR1 MNHEY and CDR2 SVGAGI.

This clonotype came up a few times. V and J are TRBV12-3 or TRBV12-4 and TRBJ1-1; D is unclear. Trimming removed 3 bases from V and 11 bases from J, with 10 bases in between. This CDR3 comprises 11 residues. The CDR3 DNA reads TGTGCCAGCAGTTTCGAACCCAAGGCTTTCTTT. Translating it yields CASSFEPKAFF.

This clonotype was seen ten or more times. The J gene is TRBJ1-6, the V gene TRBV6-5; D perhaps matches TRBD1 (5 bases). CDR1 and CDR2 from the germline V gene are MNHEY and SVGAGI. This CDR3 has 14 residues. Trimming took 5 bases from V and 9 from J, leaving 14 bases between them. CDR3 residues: CASSVEGSVSPLHF. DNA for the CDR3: TGTGCCAGCAGTGTTGAGGGGAGTGTTTCACCCCTCCACTTT.

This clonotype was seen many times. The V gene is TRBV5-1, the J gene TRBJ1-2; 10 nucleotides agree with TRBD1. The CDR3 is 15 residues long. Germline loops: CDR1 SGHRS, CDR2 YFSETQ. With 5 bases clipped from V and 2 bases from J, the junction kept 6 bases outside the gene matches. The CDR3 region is CASSKDRGQNYGYTF. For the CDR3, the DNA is TGCGCCAGCAGTAAAGACAGGGGGCAAAACTATGGCTACACCTTC.

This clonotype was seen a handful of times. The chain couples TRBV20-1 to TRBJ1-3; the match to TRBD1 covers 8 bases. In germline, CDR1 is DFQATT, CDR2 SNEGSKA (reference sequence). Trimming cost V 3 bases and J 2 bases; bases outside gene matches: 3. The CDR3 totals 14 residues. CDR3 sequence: CSASMTGAGNTIYF. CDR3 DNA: TGCAGTGCTAGCATGACAGGGGCTGGAAACACCATATATTTT.

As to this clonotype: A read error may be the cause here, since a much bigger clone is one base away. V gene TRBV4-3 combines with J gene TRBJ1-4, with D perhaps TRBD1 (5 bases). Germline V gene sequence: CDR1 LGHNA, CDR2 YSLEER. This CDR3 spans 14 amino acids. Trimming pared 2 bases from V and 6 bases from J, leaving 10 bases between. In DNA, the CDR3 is TGCGCCAGCAGCCAACAGCGGGGGGATGAAAAACTGTTTTTT. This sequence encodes CASSQQRGDEKLFF.

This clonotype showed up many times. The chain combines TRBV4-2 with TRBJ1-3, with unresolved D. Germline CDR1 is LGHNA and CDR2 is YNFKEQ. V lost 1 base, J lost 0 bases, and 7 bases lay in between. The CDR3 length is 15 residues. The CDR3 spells CASSQGLYSGNTIYF. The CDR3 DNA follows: TGTGCCAGCAGCCAAGGGTTGTACTCTGGAAACACCATATATTTT.

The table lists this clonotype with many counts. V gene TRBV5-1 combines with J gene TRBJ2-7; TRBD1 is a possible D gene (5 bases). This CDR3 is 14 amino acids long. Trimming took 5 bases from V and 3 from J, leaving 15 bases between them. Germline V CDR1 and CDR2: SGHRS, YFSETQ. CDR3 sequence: CASRETVLDYEQYF. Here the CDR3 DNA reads TGCGCCAGCAGGGAGACAGTCCTGGACTACGAGCAGTACTTC. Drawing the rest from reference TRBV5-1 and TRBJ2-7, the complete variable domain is KAGVTQTPRYLIKTRGQQVTLSCSPISGHRSVSWYQQTPGQGLQFLFEYFSETQRNKGNFPGRFSGRQFSNSRSEMNVSTLELGDSALYLCASRETVLDYEQYFGPGTRLTVT.

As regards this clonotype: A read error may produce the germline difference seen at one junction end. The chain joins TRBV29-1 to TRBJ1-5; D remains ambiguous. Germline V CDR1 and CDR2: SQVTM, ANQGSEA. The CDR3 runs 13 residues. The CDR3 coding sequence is TGCGGCGTTATCCCGACGGCGGGGCAGCCCCAGCATTTT. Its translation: CGVIPTAGQPQHF.

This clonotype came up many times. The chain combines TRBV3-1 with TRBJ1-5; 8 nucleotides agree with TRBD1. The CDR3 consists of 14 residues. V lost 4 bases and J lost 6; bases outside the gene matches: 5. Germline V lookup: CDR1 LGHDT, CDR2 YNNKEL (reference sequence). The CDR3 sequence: CASSLQGAGQPQHF. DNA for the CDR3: TGTGCCAGCAGCCTCCAGGGGGCCGGTCAGCCCCAGCATTTT.

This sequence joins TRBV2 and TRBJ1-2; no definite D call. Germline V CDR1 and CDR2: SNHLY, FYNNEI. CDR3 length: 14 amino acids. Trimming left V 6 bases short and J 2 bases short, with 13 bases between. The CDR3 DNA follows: TGTGCCAGCAGGTACAACGAACTCAACTATGGCTACACCTTC. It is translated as CASRYNELNYGYTF.

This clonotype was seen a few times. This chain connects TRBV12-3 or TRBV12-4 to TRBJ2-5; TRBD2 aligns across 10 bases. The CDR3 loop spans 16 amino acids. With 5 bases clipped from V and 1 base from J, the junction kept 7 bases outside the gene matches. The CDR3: CASSREASGGQETQYF. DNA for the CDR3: TGTGCCAGCAGTCGGGAGGCTAGCGGGGGCCAAGAGACCCAGTACTTC.